There are a few counts of the clone carrying this T cell receptor (beta chain). Germline V gene sequence: CDR1 MDHEN, CDR2 SYDVKM. This CDR3 has 11 residues. TCRdb processed the PCR reads anew with MiXCR; each CDR3 protein has one entry. The sample carries 19,000 or so distinct CDR3 sequences, 35% to 40% recorded once. The sample comes from a study of tumor-infiltrating lymphocytes in oesophageal squamous cell carcinoma. This chain links TRBV28 with TRBJ2-7; unclear D gene. The end of the DNA is better explained by TRBJ2-5, so the J call may be wrong. This TCR was recovered from a male donor with esophageal squamous cell carcinoma. Sequenced: esophageal tumor tissue. The DNA of the CDR3 is TGTGCCAGCACTCTTGGGGTGACCCAGTACTTC. Translating it yields CASTLGVTQYF.